The 25 T cell receptor beta chains below were found in one sample sequenced in a study of shared clonotypes between healthy human individuals. Sequencing was performed with immunoSEQ multiplex PCR; in TCRdb, only in-frame clones are kept and a portion is missing. The table includes 650,000 to 700,000 clones, roughly 87% detected once. The sequencing sample was made of memory CD8+ T cells from PBMCs. Subset of the sample: CD45RO+ cells pooled with CCR7-negative TemRA cells. Source of these receptors: a man aged 18 to 30 in good health. Some clones in this sample may be carry-over from other donors' samples.

The chain links TRBV19 to TRBJ2-2; D remains unclear. Germline V gives CDR1 LNHDA, CDR2 SQIVND (reference sequence). This CDR3 is 10 amino acids long. V was cut by 6 bases and J by 6 bases, with 2 bases left in between. CDR3 protein: CASRSGELFF. Here the CDR3 DNA reads TGTGCCAGTAGGTCCGGGGAGCTGTTTTTT.

The chain carries TRBV18 and TRBJ2-1; TRBD2 matches 9 bases. V trimming: 2 bases; J trimming: 7 bases; junction bases outside the gene matches: 9. The CDR3 runs 16 residues. The germline V gene has CDR1 KGHSH and CDR2 LQKENI. This CDR3 is CASSPGREGRGNEQFF. CDR3 sequence (DNA): TGTGCCAGCTCACCAGGGCGGGAGGGCCGTGGGAATGAGCAGTTCTTC.

The chain links TRBV4-1 to TRBJ1-1, with a possible D match to TRBD1 (5 bases). The CDR3 contains 15 residues. Germline V lookup: CDR1 MGHRA, CDR2 YSYEKL. V was clipped by 4 bases and J by 0 bases, with 12 bases between them. CDR3 region: CASSLTGTVNTEAFF. Written as DNA, the CDR3 is TGCGCCAGCAGCCTGACTGGGACGGTGAACACTGAAGCTTTCTTT.

This clone was seen only a few times. V gene TRBV6-1 combines with J gene TRBJ2-1, with TRBD2 matching over 9 bases. After removal of 2 bases from V and 10 bases from J, the junction contained 9 bases not matched to a gene. Per germline, CDR1 MNHNS and CDR2 SASEGT. CDR3 length equals 15 residues. The CDR3 protein is CASSEFGGRVREQFF. The CDR3 DNA reads as TGTGCCAGCAGTGAATTCGGCGGGAGGGTTCGAGAGCAGTTCTTC.

The chain uses TRBV27 and TRBJ1-5; 7 positions agree with TRBD1. Germline CDR1 MNHEY, CDR2 SMNVEV (reference sequence). The CDR3 runs 15 residues. The ends lost 3 bases at V and 1 base at J; junction bases unmatched: 3. CDR3: CASSFQTGSNQPQHF. The CDR3 region has the DNA TGTGCCAGCAGTTTCCAGACAGGGAGCAATCAGCCCCAGCATTTT.

The gene calls are TRBV29-1 and TRBJ2-7, with TRBD2 matching 7 bases. Germline V gene data show CDR1 as SQVTM and CDR2 as ANQGSEA. The CDR3 is 14 residues long. Trimming cost V 2 bases and J 4 bases; bases outside gene matches: 8. The CDR3 nucleotides read TGCAGCGTTGAATTGGCTAGCGGAGGATACGAGCAGTACTTC. Encoded protein: CSVELASGGYEQYF.

The gene calls are TRBV14 and TRBJ2-1; 8 bases are a match to TRBD2. Germline CDR1 SGHDN, CDR2 FVKESK. V shed 2 bases and J 0 bases; nucleotides not matched to a gene: 6. This CDR3 contains 17 residues. The CDR3 sequence is CASSQPSGPFSYNEQFF. The CDR3, as DNA: TGTGCCAGCAGCCAACCTAGCGGGCCTTTCTCCTACAATGAGCAGTTCTTC. Based on the CDR3 plus reference TRBV14 and TRBJ2-1, the full variable domain is EAGVTQFPSHSVIEKGQTVTLRCDPISGHDNLYWYRRVMGKEIKFLLHFVKESKQDESGMPNNRFLAERTGGTYSTLKVQPAELEDSGVYFCASSQPSGPFSYNEQFFGPGTRLTVL.

This clone was recorded many times. V is TRBV15 and J is TRBJ1-1; unclear D gene. Trimming shortened V by 4 bases and J by 1 base, and 10 bases separated the two germline ends. Germline assignment: CDR1 LNHNV and CDR2 YYDKDF (reference sequence). CDR3 length: 14 residues. CDR3 nucleotides: TGTGCCACCAGCATTAGGTTAGGGAACACTGAAGCTTTCTTT. It codes for CATSIRLGNTEAFF.

The J gene is TRBJ2-1, the V gene TRBV7-9; 7 positions agree with TRBD2. Losses at the gene ends were 5 bases for V and 4 bases for J; bases not matched to a gene: 11. The germline V gene has CDR1 SEHNR and CDR2 FQNEAQ (reference sequence). The CDR3 spans 16 residues. CDR3: CASSVTREFGYNEQFF. The CDR3 DNA follows: TGTGCCAGCAGCGTTACGCGGGAGTTCGGGTACAATGAGCAGTTCTTC.

The chain recombines TRBV4-3 with TRBJ2-4; D is perhaps TRBD2 (5 bases). V was cut by 0 bases and J by 2 bases, with 8 bases left in between. CDR3 length equals 15 residues. Germline V gene lookup returns CDR1 LGHNA and CDR2 YSLEER. CDR3 loop: CASSQDRGPKNIQYF. The CDR3 DNA is TGCGCCAGCAGCCAAGATAGAGGGCCCAAAAACATTCAGTACTTC.

The genes are TRBV9 and TRBJ2-5; D gene ambiguous. The CDR3 is made up of 14 amino acids. In germline, CDR1 is SGDLS, CDR2 YYNGEE. Trimming pared 3 bases from V and 5 bases from J, leaving 14 bases between. CDR3 DNA: TGTGCCAGCAGCGGAGCCCCACACGTGGAGACCCAGTACTTC. This codes for CASSGAPHVETQYF.

The rearrangement joins TRBV2 to TRBJ2-5, with 9 bases identical to TRBD1. The CDR3 runs to 14 residues. The J segment lost 8 bases and the V segment lost 3 bases, leaving 7 bases of the junction unmatched. Looked up from germline, CDR1 is SNHLY and CDR2 is FYNNEI. The CDR3 sequence is CASSDGGQGRTQYF. Here the CDR3 DNA reads TGTGCCAGCAGTGATGGTGGACAGGGGAGAACCCAGTACTTC.

This chain uses TRBV19 with TRBJ2-3; D possibly uses TRBD1 or TRBD2 (5 bases each). Looked up from germline, CDR1 is LNHDA and CDR2 is SQIVND (reference sequence). V lost 3 bases to trimming and J lost 6 bases, with 16 bases between them. This CDR3 is built from 15 residues. Here the CDR3 reads CASSMTGTTGDTQYF. The CDR3 DNA reads as TGTGCCAGTAGTATGACCGGGACCACCGGTGATACGCAGTATTTT. Filled out from reference TRBV19 and TRBJ2-3, the complete variable domain reads DGGITQSPKYLFRKEGQNVTLSCEQNLNHDAMYWYRQDPGQGLRLIYYSQIVNDFQKGDIAEGYSVSREKKESFPLTVTSAQKNPTAFYLCASSMTGTTGDTQYFGPGTRLTVL.

This clone has just one count. This rearrangement joins TRBV13 to TRBJ2-1; 9 bases line up with TRBD2. Unmatched junction bases numbered 12, after V lost 2 bases and J lost 1 base. There are 19 residues in the CDR3. Germline CDR1 PRHDT, CDR2 FYEKMQ (reference sequence). CDR3 in DNA: TGTGCCAGCAGCTTACCCGGTATAGCGGGAGAATGGTCCTACAATGAGCAGTTCTTC. This gives the protein CASSLPGIAGEWSYNEQFF.

The chain employs TRBV27 and TRBJ2-5, with D perhaps matching TRBD1 (6 bases). The germline V gene has CDR1 MNHEY and CDR2 SMNVEV (reference sequence). V was trimmed by 5 bases and J by 5 bases, leaving 18 bases between them. This CDR3 has 15 amino acids. The CDR3 bases are TGTGCCAGCAGTCATGGGGCAGGGGTTCAGGAGACCCAGTACTTC. As protein: CASSHGAGVQETQYF.

The chain has TRBV2 and TRBJ2-1, with D unclear. Germline V gene lookup returns CDR1 SNHLY and CDR2 FYNNEI. The V gene lost 3 bases and the J gene lost 0 bases, with 12 bases spanning the gap. The CDR3 runs to 16 residues. In DNA, the CDR3 is TGTGCCAGCAGTGATTTTGGGATGAGCTCCTACAATGAGCAGTTCTTC. It is translated as CASSDFGMSSYNEQFF.

This clone was seen a handful of times. The rearrangement links TRBV5-4 to TRBJ2-1; possible D gene TRBD2, 5 bases. Germline V CDR1 and CDR2: SGHNT, YYREEE (reference sequence). V was cut by 4 bases and J by 8 bases, with 19 bases left in between. The CDR3 is 15 residues long. The CDR3 coding sequence is TGTGCCAGCAGCCCCCTTCGCGGGTTCTTCGATGAGCAGTTCTTC. Its translation is CASSPLRGFFDEQFF. Based on the CDR3 plus reference TRBV5-4 and TRBJ2-1, the full variable domain is ETGVTQSPTHLIKTRGQQVTLRCSSQSGHNTVSWYQQALGQGPQFIFQYYREEENGRGNFPPRFSGLQFPNYSSELNVNALELDDSALYLCASSPLRGFFDEQFFGPGTRLTVL.

This rearrangement joins TRBV7-9 to TRBJ2-5; the D is unclear. Trimming took 5 bases from V and 3 from J, leaving 13 bases between them. CDR3 length equals 14 residues. Germline loops: CDR1 SEHNR, CDR2 FQNEAQ (reference sequence). This chain's CDR3 is CASSLPLAEETQYF. Here the CDR3 DNA reads TGTGCCAGCAGCCTACCGTTGGCGGAAGAGACCCAGTACTTC. Using reference TRBV7-9 and TRBJ2-5 for the parts outside the CDR3, the full variable domain is DTGVSQNPRHKITKRGQNVTFRCDPISEHNRLYWYRQTLGQGPEFLTYFQNEAQLEKSRLLSDRFSAERPKGSFSTLEIQRTEQGDSAMYLCASSLPLAEETQYFGPGTRLLVL.

V and J are TRBV10-1 and TRBJ2-1, with TRBD2 matching 7 bases. Germline V gives CDR1 WNHNN, CDR2 SYGVQD (reference sequence). The CDR3 runs 16 residues. V shed 3 bases and J 7 bases; nucleotides not matched to a gene: 12. The chain's CDR3 is CASSDIGPGGRNEQFF. As DNA, the CDR3 is TGCGCCAGCAGTGACATAGGCCCGGGGGGTAGGAATGAGCAGTTCTTC.

The rearrangement joins TRBV6-5 to TRBJ2-2, with a tentative D call TRBD1 (5 bases). The CDR3 is 16 amino acids. V was pared by 2 bases and J by 1 base, with 11 bases between. The germline V gene encodes CDR1 MNHEY and CDR2 SVGAGI. The CDR3 protein is CASSYLGRENTGELFF. The CDR3, as DNA: TGTGCCAGCAGTTACCTTGGCAGGGAGAACACCGGGGAGCTGTTTTTT.

The rearrangement uses TRBV6-1 and TRBJ2-7, with a possible D match to TRBD2 (6 bases). The CDR3 runs to 11 residues. V lost 10 bases to trimming and J lost 6 bases, with 13 bases between them. CDR1 MNHNS and CDR2 SASEGT come from the germline V gene. CDR3 in amino acids: CATLGGIEQYF. The CDR3 DNA follows: TGTGCCACTTTGGGGGGAATCGAGCAGTACTTC.

The V call is TRBV29-1, the J call TRBJ2-4; D is uncertain. Germline CDR1 and CDR2: SQVTM and ANQGSEA. This CDR3 is 15 amino acids long. The V end lost 0 bases, the J end lost 3 bases, and 12 bases lay between the germline ends. The CDR3 region is CSVEETGWDKNIQYF. In DNA, the CDR3 is TGCAGCGTTGAAGAGACCGGGTGGGACAAAAACATTCAGTACTTC.

This chain joins TRBV18 and TRBJ1-1; D not resolved. The CDR3 has 18 residues. Germline assignment: CDR1 KGHSH and CDR2 LQKENI. V was shortened by 5 bases and J by 6 bases, with 28 bases between the two germline ends. This CDR3 reads CASSSTLSLTDLLSEAFF. The CDR3 DNA reads as TGTGCCAGCTCATCAACTTTGTCCCTTACCGATTTGCTGTCTGAAGCTTTCTTT.

The V gene is TRBV19, the J gene TRBJ2-7; D remains ambiguous. CDR1 is LNHDA, CDR2 SQIVND, per germline (reference sequence). The CDR3 totals 13 residues. V lost 5 bases, J lost 5 bases, and 13 bases lay in between. CDR3 in DNA: TGTGCCAGTAGTGTCTTCGGGCGCCACGAGCAGTACTTC. It yields the protein CASSVFGRHEQYF.

The rearrangement joins TRBV19 to TRBJ2-1; 7 bases agree with TRBD2. J was trimmed by 7 bases and V by 1 base; bases with no gene match: 10. Germline CDR1 reads LNHDA; CDR2 reads SQIVND (reference sequence). The CDR3 is 16 residues long. The CDR3 bases are TGTGCCAGTAGTATAGCCCTCGCGGGAGAGGAAAATGAGCAGTTCTTC. It yields the protein CASSIALAGEENEQFF.